These T cell receptor beta chains were read from a single sample in a study of shared T cell receptors in the human thymus. Method: immunoSEQ multiplex PCR; TCRdb's copy keeps in-frame clones and lacks some. The sample includes about 660,000 clones, around 89% of them seen just once. The data also belong to a second study, concerning human thymus T cells.

Sequencing input: thymocytes. The receptors here all came from a boy under three years old with a congenital heart defect. The CDR3 runs from the conserved cysteine through the conserved F or W. The D gene is left open where the match is weak. The size field is filled for only some rows; it gives once, few, many or a size class.

j_call d_call clone_size v_call cdr3_nt cdr3_aa
TRBJ2-7 TRBD1 . TRBV4-3 TGCGCCAGCAGCCGCTGGAGGACAGGGGGAATTACGGAGCAGTACTTC CASSRWRTGGITEQYF
TRBJ2-1 TRBD1 . TRBV7-9 TGTGCCAGCAGCGTAACAGGGGCGCTTGAGCAGTTCTTC CASSVTGALEQFF
TRBJ2-7 TRBD1 . TRBV19 TGTGCCAGTAGTACACAGGGGCCCCTCTCCTACGAGCAGTACTTC CASSTQGPLSYEQYF
TRBJ2-1 . . TRBV6-5 TGTGCCAGCAGTTACTCAATCGTGGGGCGGGGCGATGAGCAGTTCTTC CASSYSIVGRGDEQFF
TRBJ1-2 TRBD1 . TRBV15 TGTGCCACCAGCACTCTATTGGGACAGAAAAATGGCTACACCTTC CATSTLLGQKNGYTF
TRBJ1-4 . . TRBV28 TGTGCCAGCAGTGAGAACAGATTGGGGGCTAGCGAAAAACTGTTTTTT CASSENRLGASEKLFF
TRBJ2-3 . once TRBV7-6 TGTGCCAGCAGCTTTATAGCATGGGACTCCAACACAGATACGCAGTATTTT CASSFIAWDSNTDTQYF
TRBJ1-2 . . TRBV7-2 TGTGCCAGCAGCTTAGACACACACTATGGCTACACCTTC CASSLDTHYGYTF
TRBJ2-5 TRBD2 . TRBV15 TGTGCCACCAGCAGAGAGGCTAGCGGGAAGGAGACCCAGTACTTC CATSREASGKETQYF
TRBJ2-1 TRBD2 . TRBV5-8 TGTGCCAGCACCCCAGCGGGAGTCCCTATCCGGGGGCAGTTCTTC CASTPAGVPIRGQFF
TRBJ2-7 TRBD1 . TRBV7-9 TGTGCCAGCAGCTTAGGGAAGGGGGCGAACGAGCAGTACTTC CASSLGKGANEQYF
TRBJ2-7 TRBD1 . TRBV30 TGTGCCTGGAGTCGGACAGGCTACGAGCAGTACTTC CAWSRTGYEQYF
TRBJ2-7 TRBD1 . TRBV7-8 TGTGCCAGCAGCTCAGACCGGGACAGAAGATACGAGCAGTACTTC CASSSDRDRRYEQYF
TRBJ1-2 . once TRBV13 TGTGCCAGCAGCCCAGATTCCCACAACTATGGCTACACCTTC CASSPDSHNYGYTF
TRBJ2-5 TRBD1 once TRBV5-1 TGCGCCAGCAGCTTGGGGGGCAGGGGGACGGAGACCCAGTACTTC CASSLGGRGTETQYF
TRBJ2-1 TRBD2 once TRBV30 TGTGCCTGGAGCCCCCGACTAGCGGACTACAATGAGCAGTTCTTC CAWSPRLADYNEQFF
TRBJ1-1 . . TRBV5-6 TGTGCCAGCAGCTTACCGGGACACAGGAACACTGAAGCTTTCTTT CASSLPGHRNTEAFF
TRBJ2-7 . . TRBV19 TGTGCCAGTAGCCGGGACTGGGGTGACGAGCAGTACTTC CASSRDWGDEQYF
TRBJ2-7 TRBD2 . TRBV6-1 TGTGCCAGCAGTGCCAGCGGGAGTTTCTACGAGCAGTACTTC CASSASGSFYEQYF
TRBJ2-1 . few TRBV2 TGTGCCAGCAGTGAAGCGCCTCCCCCCGGGAATGAGCAGTTCTTC CASSEAPPPGNEQFF
TRBJ2-7 . once TRBV5-1 TGCGCCAGCAGCCCCTGGGGGGGGCTAGCCCTGGGGGAGGCCTACGAGCAGTACTTC CASSPWGGLALGEAYEQYF
TRBJ2-1 . . TRBV9 TGTGCCAGCAGCGACCGACTTGATGAGCAGTTCTTC CASSDRLDEQFF
TRBJ1-4 . . TRBV5-6 TGTGCCAGCAGCCCCGGGTCCTCTAATGAAAAACTGTTTTTT CASSPGSSNEKLFF
TRBJ2-7 TRBD1 few TRBV19 TGTGCCAGTAGTATACCGGGGACAGGGTCCAACGAGCAGTACTTC CASSIPGTGSNEQYF
TRBJ1-4 . . TRBV15 TGTGCCACCAGCAGAGATCCCACAGGGCCTAATGAAAAACTGTTTTTT CATSRDPTGPNEKLFF
TRBJ2-3 . . TRBV5-1 TGCGCCAGCAGCTTCCCAAATCCAGAAAGCACAGATACGCAGTATTTT CASSFPNPESTDTQYF
TRBJ2-7 TRBD1 . TRBV4-3 TGCGCCAGCAGCCAAGATCAAAGGGACAGGGTTGACGAGCAGTACTTC CASSQDQRDRVDEQYF
TRBJ2-5 TRBD1 . TRBV2 TGTGCCAGCAGTGAACCTTCGACAGGGGAAGAGACCCAGTACTTC CASSEPSTGEETQYF
TRBJ2-7 TRBD1 . TRBV4-2 TGTGCCAGCAGCCAACCGGGACAGAGCTCCTACGAGCAGTACTTC CASSQPGQSSYEQYF
TRBJ2-1 . . TRBV9 TGTGCCAGCAGCCAGACCCACCCCCCCCTAAGCGGGCAGTACAATGAGCAGTTCTTC CASSQTHPPLSGQYNEQFF
TRBJ2-7 TRBD1 . TRBV27 TGTGCCAGCAGCATGGCGGGACAGGCAGTCTACGAGCAGTACTTC CASSMAGQAVYEQYF
TRBJ2-1 TRBD2 . TRBV6-7 TGTGCCAGCAGTTACTCAGAGGGACTAGCGGTAAGGAATGAGCAGTTCTTC CASSYSEGLAVRNEQFF
TRBJ2-5 . . TRBV2 TGTGCCAGCATTTGGTGTTGTGGGCGGGAAGGGCCGGGTACGAAGACCCAGTACTTC CASIWCCGREGPGTKTQYF
TRBJ2-7 . . TRBV19 TGTGCCAGTAGTCCGACACAGGGAATGGGCCCCCTGGCGGACTACGAGCAGTACTTC CASSPTQGMGPLADYEQYF
TRBJ2-7 . few TRBV27 TGTGCCAGCAGTTTATTACAGGACGACGAGCAGTACTTC CASSLLQDDEQYF
TRBJ2-7 . . TRBV15 TGTGCCACCAGCACGGGGTTCTACGAGCAGTACTTC CATSTGFYEQYF
TRBJ2-3 TRBD1 once TRBV5-1 TGCGCCAGCAGTTCTTATGGCCGGGACAGGGTTCGTAGCGTGCTGACAGATACGCAGTATTTT CASSSYGRDRVRSVLTDTQYF
TRBJ2-1 TRBD2 . TRBV4-1 TGCGCCAGCAGCCAAGAAATCCCGACTAGCGGGGACCAAGGGGGGAATGAGCAGTTCTTC CASSQEIPTSGDQGGNEQFF
TRBJ2-2 . once TRBV9 TGTGCCAGCAGTGCCCAACACACGACCGGGGAGCTGTTTTTT CASSAQHTTGELFF
TRBJ1-1 . . TRBV6-5 TGTGCCAGCAGTTACTCGAGGGTATGCGAAGCTTTCTTT CASSYSRVCEAFF
TRBJ2-2 . . TRBV28 TGTGCCAGCGCCAAGGGACTGACGAACACCGGGGAGCTGTTTTTT CASAKGLTNTGELFF
TRBJ2-3 . . TRBV30 TGTGCCTGGCGGCGGGACTCCACAGATACGCAGTATTTT CAWRRDSTDTQYF